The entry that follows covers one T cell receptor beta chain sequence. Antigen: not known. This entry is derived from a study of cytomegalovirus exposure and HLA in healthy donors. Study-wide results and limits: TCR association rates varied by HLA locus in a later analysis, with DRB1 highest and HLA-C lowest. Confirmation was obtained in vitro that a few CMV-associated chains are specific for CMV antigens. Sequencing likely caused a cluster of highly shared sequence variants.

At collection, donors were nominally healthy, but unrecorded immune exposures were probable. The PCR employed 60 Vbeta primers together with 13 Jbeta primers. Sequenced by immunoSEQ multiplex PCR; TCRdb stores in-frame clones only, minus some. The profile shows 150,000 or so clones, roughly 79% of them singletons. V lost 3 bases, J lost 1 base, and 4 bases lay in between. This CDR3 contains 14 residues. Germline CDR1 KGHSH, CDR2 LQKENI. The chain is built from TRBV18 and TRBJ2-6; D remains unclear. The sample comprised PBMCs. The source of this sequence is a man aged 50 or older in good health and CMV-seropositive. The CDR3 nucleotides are TGTGCCAGCTCACCCGTTTCTGGGGCCAACGTCCTGACTTTC. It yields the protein CASSPVSGANVLTF.